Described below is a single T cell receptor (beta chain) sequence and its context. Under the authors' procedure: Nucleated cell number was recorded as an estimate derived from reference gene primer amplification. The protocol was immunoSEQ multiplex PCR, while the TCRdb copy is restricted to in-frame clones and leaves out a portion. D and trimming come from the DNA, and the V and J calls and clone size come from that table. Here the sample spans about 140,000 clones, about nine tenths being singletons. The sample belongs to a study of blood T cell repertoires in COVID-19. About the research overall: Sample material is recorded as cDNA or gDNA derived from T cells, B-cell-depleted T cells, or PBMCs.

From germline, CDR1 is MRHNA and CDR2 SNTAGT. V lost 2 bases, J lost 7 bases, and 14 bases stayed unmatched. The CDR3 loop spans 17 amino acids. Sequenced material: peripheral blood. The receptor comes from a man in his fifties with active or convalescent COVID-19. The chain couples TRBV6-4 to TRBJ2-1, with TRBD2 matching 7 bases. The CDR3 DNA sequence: TGTGCCAGCAGTGACAATTTTCTTCTAGCGGTTCAGAATGAGCAGTTCTTC. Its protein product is CASSDNFLLAVQNEQFF.